Each of the 10 T cell receptor beta chains below was sequenced from the same sample in a study of CD8 T cells in Susac syndrome. Reverse transcription used about 0.45 to 1 ug RNA and random hexamers. Each CDR3 protein is one row after TCRdb ran MiXCR on the immunoSEQ multiplex PCR reads. The sample carries 150,000 to 200,000 distinct CDR3 sequences, roughly 95% recorded once. The sequenced material came from CD4+ T cells from PBMCs. Receptors originate from a human donor with Susac syndrome.

CDR3 DNA sequence: TGCAGCGTTGGGGGACAGGGCACAGATACGCAGTATTTT. Its protein is CSVGGQGTDTQYF. The rearrangement links TRBV29-1 to TRBJ2-3, with 8 bases identical to TRBD1. Per germline, CDR1 SQVTM and CDR2 ANQGSEA. The V and J ends lost 4 bases and 1 base, in that order; junction bases with no gene match: 1. This CDR3 is built from 13 residues.

DNA for the CDR3: TGTGCCAGCAGCCAAGTTTATGAGCAGTTCTTC. Protein sequence: CASSQVYEQFF. This chain joins TRBV6-1 and TRBJ2-1, with no clear D. The germline V gene encodes CDR1 MNHNS and CDR2 SASEGT. V gave up 6 bases and J gave up 8 bases, with 8 bases separating them. The CDR3 has 11 amino acids.

The chain links TRBV15 to TRBJ2-7, with D possibly being TRBD2 (6 bases). The germline CDR1 and CDR2 sequences are LNHNV and YYDKDF (reference sequence). Trimming stripped 0 bases from V and 7 bases from J, with 7 bases between. This CDR3 spans 12 amino acids. The CDR3 DNA follows: TGTGCCACCAGCAGAGATGCGGGAGAGCAGTACGTC. Translated: CATSRDAGEQYV.

The gene calls are TRBV30 and TRBJ2-2; 7 bases agree with TRBD1. The CDR3 loop spans 13 amino acids. Trimming took 2 bases from V and 6 from J; bases not matched to a gene: 3. CDR1 GTSNPN and CDR2 SVGIG come from the germline V gene (reference sequence). The CDR3 bases are TGTGCCTGGAGTCCCACAGGGGCCGGGGAGCTGTTTTTT. Translated, it gives CAWSPTGAGELFF.

This chain joins TRBV7-8 and TRBJ2-3, with 8 bases aligning to TRBD2. CDR1 and CDR2 (germline): SGHVS, FQNEAQ. V shed 5 bases and J 3 bases; nucleotides not matched to a gene: 4. This CDR3 has 14 amino acids. The CDR3 coding sequence is TGTGCCAGCAGCCGTAGCGGGGAAACAGATACGCAGTATTTT. It encodes CASSRSGETDTQYF.

The chain uses TRBV7-2 and TRBJ2-7; D unresolved. The germline gives CDR1 SGHTA, CDR2 FQGNSA. V gave up 2 bases and J gave up 0 bases, with 11 bases separating them. CDR3 length: 15 residues. CDR3 bases: TGTGCCAGCAGCTTAATAGGGTTAAGCTCCTACGAGCAGTACTTC. It encodes CASSLIGLSSYEQYF.

The chain employs TRBV7-8 and TRBJ2-3, with TRBD1 matching 8 bases. Germline loops: CDR1 SGHVS, CDR2 FQNEAQ. J was trimmed by 4 bases and V by 6 bases; bases with no gene match: 6. This CDR3 contains 14 residues. The CDR3, as DNA: TGTGCCAGCAGTTTTGACAGGGGCGCAGATACGCAGTATTTT. Translated, it gives CASSFDRGADTQYF.

The chain carries TRBV30 and TRBJ2-1; D is ambiguous. Germline V lookup: CDR1 GTSNPN, CDR2 SVGIG (reference sequence). Trimming stripped 2 bases from V and 9 bases from J, with 8 bases between. CDR3 length equals 11 residues. The CDR3 here is CAWSRKVEQFF. The CDR3 region has the DNA TGTGCCTGGAGTAGGAAGGTTGAGCAGTTCTTC.

CDR3 protein: CSVDSGLKGYGYTF. The CDR3 DNA follows: TGCAGCGTAGACTCTGGGTTAAAGGGCTATGGCTACACCTTC. The gene calls are TRBV29-1 and TRBJ1-2; D gene unclear. V dropped 6 bases and J dropped 4 bases, with 18 bases sitting between them. Germline values: CDR1 SQVTM, CDR2 ANQGSEA. The CDR3 sequence is 14 residues long.

The J gene is TRBJ2-2, the V gene TRBV29-1; maybe TRBD2 (5 bases). This CDR3 is built from 14 residues. The germline gives CDR1 SQVTM, CDR2 ANQGSEA. V lost 7 bases to trimming and J lost 3 bases, with 15 bases between them. The CDR3 nucleotides read TGCAGCGCTCGGGAAGGAATATACACCGGGGAGCTGTTTTTT. It is translated as CSAREGIYTGELFF.